This TCR beta chain stems from a study of OX40 agonist ivuxolimab in advanced cancers. General notes on the study: Ivuxolimab, which targeted the costimulatory receptor OX40 (CD134), was an agonistic, fully human IgG2 monoclonal antibody. Patients were allowed to have had prior anti-PD-1, anti-PD-L1 or anti-CTLA-4 therapy, and approximately 43% of the dose-escalation patients had previously received checkpoint inhibitors. Of the 52 patients in dose escalation, about 20 had hepatocellular carcinoma, around 15 had melanoma, 9 had renal cell carcinoma and 9 had head and neck cancer. Intravenous ivuxolimab was administered to patients every 2 weeks at six dose levels: 0.01, 0.1, 0.3, 1.5, 3 and 10 mg/kg. In the dose-escalation cohort, 65% to 90% of patients were male, and the mean age was around 60 years, with a range of roughly 20 to 80. The monotherapy dose-escalation portion (N of about 50 patients) of the phase I ivuxolimab trial is reported in the paper. Partial responses were achieved by three dose-escalation patients, of whom one had hepatocellular carcinoma and two had cutaneous melanoma. Peripheral TCRbeta sequencing was intended to test whether TCR sequence diversity was altered and clonal T-cell expansion was caused by ivuxolimab. On the study overall, not on this receptor specifically: At doses of 0.1 to 3.0 mg/kg, clonal expansion of both CD4+ and CD8+ T cells in blood was seen between baseline and week 6. The antigen specificity of the peripheral T cells that underwent clonal expansion was not determined. Low levels of normalized T-cell clonal expansion were also seen in some patients who did not respond. In the 0.1-3.0 mg/kg groups, partial responders had among the lowest normalized peripheral clonal expansion, particularly in CD8+ T cells. After ivuxolimab, CD8+ T cells had more expanded clones than CD4+ T cells on average.

Remarks on this clone: Its antigen is unknown. Per-nucleotide qualities are absent, and no much larger clonotype sits a single base away.

Genomic DNA was isolated from the sorted cells so that the TCRbeta CDR3 region could be sequenced. The immunoSEQ Assay was used to sequence the TCRbeta CDR3 regions. TCRdb stores this immuneACCESS table with in-frame sequences only. Part of the clones is absent; in the studies checked, under half of the shortfall reflects unresolved V genes, and no reason is known for the rest. The sample table holds 2,000 to 2,500 clones, of which over 70% were seen once. Jointly, the top ten make up 30% to 45% of the sample. The CDR3 measures 13 amino acids from cysteine to phenylalanine. Kept here is only the CDR3 DNA, which spans 39 bases and is read in frame from base 1. CDR1 and CDR2 (MNHEY, SMNVEV) derive from the germline V gene (reference sequence). Trimming costs V 3 bases and J 8 bases, and their ends lie 13 bases apart. Patients with a history of autoimmune disease or receiving systemic immunosuppression were excluded from the trial. In every dose cohort, peripheral blood was drawn for TCR sequencing at baseline, cycle 4 day 1, and cycle 7 day 1. The samples were taken from a phase I, first-in-human, multicenter, open-label dose-escalation trial of ivuxolimab. The trial enrolled adults with locally advanced or metastatic head and neck squamous cell, hepatocellular, melanoma or renal cell carcinoma. Before TCR sequencing, CD4+ T cells and CD8+ T cells were sorted from peripheral blood as separate populations.

The rearrangement joined TRBV27 to TRBJ1-2; the best D guess is TRBD1, with 5 bases matching. Sequencing used CD4+ or CD8+ T cells sorted from blood, obtained in a trial of the OX40 agonist ivuxolimab. This TCR was recovered from an adult with an advanced solid tumor such as melanoma, head and neck, liver or kidney cancer. This receptor carries the CDR3 CASSFLSGGGYTF. The sequenced DNA: TGTGCCAGCAGTTTCCTTTCGGGGGGAGGCTACACCTTC.